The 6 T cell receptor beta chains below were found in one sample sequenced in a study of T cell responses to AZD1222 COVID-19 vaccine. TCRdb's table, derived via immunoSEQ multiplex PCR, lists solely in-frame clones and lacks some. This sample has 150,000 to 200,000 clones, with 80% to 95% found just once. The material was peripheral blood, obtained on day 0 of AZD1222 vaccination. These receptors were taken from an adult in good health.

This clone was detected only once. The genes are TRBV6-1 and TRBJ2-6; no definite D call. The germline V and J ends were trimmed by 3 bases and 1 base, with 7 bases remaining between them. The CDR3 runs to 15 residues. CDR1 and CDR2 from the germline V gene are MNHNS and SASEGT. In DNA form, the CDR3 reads TGTGCCAGCAGTGATGTGGGGTCTGGGGCCAACGTCCTGACTTTC. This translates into CASSDVGSGANVLTF.

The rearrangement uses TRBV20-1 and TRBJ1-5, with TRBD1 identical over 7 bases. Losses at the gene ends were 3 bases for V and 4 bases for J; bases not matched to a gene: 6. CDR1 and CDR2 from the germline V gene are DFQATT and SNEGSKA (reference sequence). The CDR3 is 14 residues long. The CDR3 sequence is CSASVTGPNQPQHF. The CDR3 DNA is TGCAGTGCTAGTGTGACAGGGCCGAATCAGCCCCAGCATTTT.

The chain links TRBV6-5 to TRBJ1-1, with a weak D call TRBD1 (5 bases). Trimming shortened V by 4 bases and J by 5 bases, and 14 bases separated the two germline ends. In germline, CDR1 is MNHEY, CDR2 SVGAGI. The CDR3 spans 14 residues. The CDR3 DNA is TGTGCCAGCAGTTTCCCCGGGGGGAGGACTGAAGCTTTCTTT. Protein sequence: CASSFPGGRTEAFF.

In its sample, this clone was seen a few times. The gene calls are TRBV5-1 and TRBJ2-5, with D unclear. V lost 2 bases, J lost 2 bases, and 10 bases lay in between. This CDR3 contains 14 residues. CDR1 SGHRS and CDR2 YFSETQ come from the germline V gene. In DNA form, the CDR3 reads TGCGCCAGCAGCTTCACGGCAGGTCAAGAGACCCAGTACTTC. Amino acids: CASSFTAGQETQYF.

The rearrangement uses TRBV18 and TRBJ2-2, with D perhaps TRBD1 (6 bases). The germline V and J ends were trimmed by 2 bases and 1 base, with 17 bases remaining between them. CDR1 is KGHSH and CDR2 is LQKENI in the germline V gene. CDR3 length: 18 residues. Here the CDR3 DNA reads TGTGCCAGCTCACCAACGTTACAGGGTAAAAGGAACACCGGGGAGCTGTTTTTT. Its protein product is CASSPTLQGKRNTGELFF.

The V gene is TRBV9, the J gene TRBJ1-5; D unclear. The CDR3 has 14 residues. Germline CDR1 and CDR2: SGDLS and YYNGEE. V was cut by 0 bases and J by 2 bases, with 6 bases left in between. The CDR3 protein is CASSVAWRNQPQHF. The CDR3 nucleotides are TGTGCCAGCAGCGTAGCATGGCGCAATCAGCCCCAGCATTTT.